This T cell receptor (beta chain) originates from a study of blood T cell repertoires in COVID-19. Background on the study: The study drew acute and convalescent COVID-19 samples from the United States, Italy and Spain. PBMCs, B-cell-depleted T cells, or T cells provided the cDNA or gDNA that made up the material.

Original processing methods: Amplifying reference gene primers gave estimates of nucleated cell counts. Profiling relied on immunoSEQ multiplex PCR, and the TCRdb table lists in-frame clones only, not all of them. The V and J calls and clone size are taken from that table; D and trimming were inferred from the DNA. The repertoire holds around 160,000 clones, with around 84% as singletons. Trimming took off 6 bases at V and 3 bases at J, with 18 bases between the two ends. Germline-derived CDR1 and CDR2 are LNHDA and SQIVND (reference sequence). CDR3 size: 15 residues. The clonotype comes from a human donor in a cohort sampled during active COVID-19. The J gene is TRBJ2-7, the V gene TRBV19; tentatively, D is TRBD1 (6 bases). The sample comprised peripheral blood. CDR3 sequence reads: CASSLQTGQFYEQYF. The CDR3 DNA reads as TGTGCCAGTAGCCTACAGACGGGACAATTCTACGAGCAGTACTTC.